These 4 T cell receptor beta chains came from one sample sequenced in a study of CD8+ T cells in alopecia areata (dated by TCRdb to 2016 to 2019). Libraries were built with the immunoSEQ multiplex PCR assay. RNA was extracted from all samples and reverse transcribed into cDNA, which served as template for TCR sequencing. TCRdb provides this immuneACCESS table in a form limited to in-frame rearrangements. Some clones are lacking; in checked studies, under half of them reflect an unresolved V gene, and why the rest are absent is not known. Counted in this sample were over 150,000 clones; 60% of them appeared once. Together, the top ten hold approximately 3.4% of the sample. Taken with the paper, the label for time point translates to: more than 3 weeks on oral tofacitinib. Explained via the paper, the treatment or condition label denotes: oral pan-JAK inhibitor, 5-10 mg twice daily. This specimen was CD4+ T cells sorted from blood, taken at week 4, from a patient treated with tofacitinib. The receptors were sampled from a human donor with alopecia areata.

CDR3 DNA sequence: TGTGCCAGCCGAACAGTAAATGGGGGGACCAATCAGCCCCAGCATTTT. Translation: CASRTVNGGTNQPQHF. The gene calls are TRBV28 and TRBJ1-5; D possibly corresponds to TRBD1 (5 bases). Trimming stripped 8 bases from V and 3 bases from J, with 20 bases between. There are 16 residues in the CDR3. Looked up from germline, CDR1 is MDHEN and CDR2 is SYDVKM.

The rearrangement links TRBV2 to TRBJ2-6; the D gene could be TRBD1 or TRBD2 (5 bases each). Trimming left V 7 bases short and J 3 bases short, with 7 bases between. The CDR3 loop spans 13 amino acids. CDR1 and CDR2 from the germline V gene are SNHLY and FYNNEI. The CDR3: CASMRGGANVLTF. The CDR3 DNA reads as TGTGCCAGCATGAGGGGTGGGGCCAACGTCCTGACTTTC. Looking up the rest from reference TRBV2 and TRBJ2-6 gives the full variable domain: EPEVTQTPSHQVTQMGQEVILRCVPISNHLYFYWYRQILGQKVEFLVSFYNNEISEKSEIFDDQFSVERPDGSNFTLKIRSTKLEDSAMYFCASMRGGANVLTFGAGSRLTVL.

Written as DNA, the CDR3 is TGTGCCAGCAGCAATTCGAACTCCAGGGGGACCCTCCACTTT. Protein product: CASSNSNSRGTLHF. The rearrangement uses TRBV7-9 and TRBJ1-6; 7 bases fit TRBD1. Germline loops: CDR1 SEHNR, CDR2 FQNEAQ (reference sequence). V was pared by 5 bases and J by 14 bases, with 12 bases of the junction left unmatched. The CDR3 loop spans 14 amino acids.

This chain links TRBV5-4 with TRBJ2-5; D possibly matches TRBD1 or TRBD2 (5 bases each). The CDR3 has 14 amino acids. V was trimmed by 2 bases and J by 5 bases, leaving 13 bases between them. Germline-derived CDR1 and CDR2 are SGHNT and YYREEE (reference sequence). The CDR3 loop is CASSLGNRDETQYF. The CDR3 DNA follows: TGTGCCAGCAGCTTAGGGAATCGGGACGAGACCCAGTACTTC.